A single sample is the source of the 4 T cell receptor beta chains below, sequenced in a study of control samples from healthy donors and cancer patients. The protocol was immunoSEQ multiplex PCR, while the TCRdb copy is restricted to in-frame clones and leaves out a portion. In the table there are some 100,000 clones, over 75% of which are singletons. The specimen was blood. The receptors come from a woman in her forties or fifties in good health.

A few counts support this clone. The chain links TRBV24-1 to TRBJ2-2, with a possible D match to TRBD1 (6 bases). Trimming took 6 bases from V and 7 from J, leaving 14 bases between them. Germline values: CDR1 KGHDR, CDR2 SFDVKD. This CDR3 is built from 14 residues. This CDR3 reads CATSSPGVDGELFF. CDR3 nucleotide sequence: TGTGCCACCAGTTCACCAGGGGTGGACGGGGAGCTGTTTTTT.

The V and J genes are TRBV9 and TRBJ2-5; TRBD1 is a possible D gene (5 bases). Germline V gene data show CDR1 as SGDLS and CDR2 as YYNGEE. Trimming removed 0 bases from V and 1 base from J, with 13 bases in between. The CDR3 contains 16 residues. The CDR3: CASSVGHRSPQETQYF. The CDR3 DNA reads as TGTGCCAGCAGCGTAGGCCACAGGTCCCCCCAAGAGACCCAGTACTTC. The variable domain in full, completed from reference TRBV9 and TRBJ2-5, reads DSGVTQTPKHLITATGQRVTLRCSPRSGDLSVYWYQQSLDQGLQFLIQYYNGEERAKGNILERFSAQQFPDLHSELNLSSLELGDSALYFCASSVGHRSPQETQYFGPGTRLLVL.

The chain couples TRBV18 to TRBJ2-2, with TRBD2 matching 14 bases. Germline V gives CDR1 KGHSH, CDR2 LQKENI. With 4 bases clipped from V and 7 bases from J, the junction kept 5 bases outside the gene matches. The CDR3 runs to 16 residues. CDR3 DNA sequence: TGTGCCAGCTCACAGGGACTAGCGGGAGACAGCGGGGAGCTGTTTTTT. Its translation: CASSQGLAGDSGELFF.

This clone has a handful of counts. This chain's CDR3 is CASKTGRTYGYTF. CDR3 sequence (DNA): TGTGCCAGCAAAACAGGACGGACGTATGGCTACACCTTC. The chain employs TRBV27 and TRBJ1-2, with a possible D match to TRBD1 (5 bases). V was trimmed by 7 bases and J by 5 bases, leaving 14 bases between them. The CDR3 has 13 amino acids. Looked up from germline, CDR1 is MNHEY and CDR2 is SMNVEV (reference sequence).